This TCR beta chain appears in the sequencing data of a study of blood T cells in healthy people across ages. Study-level findings and limits: Diversity estimated from one million T cells was considered an underestimate. Both higher diversity and more naive CD4+ cells marked long-lived donors when set against aged donors.

Using a J-beta primer mix together with a sample-barcoded 5' primer, a second PCR was run for about 6 to 11 cycles. TCRdb reprocessed the 5' RACE reads via MiXCR and lists one record per CDR3 protein. The sample lists around 1.1 million distinct CDR3 sequences, less than 45% occurring once. In the case of this clonotype: Antigen unknown.

CDR1 is SGHDT and CDR2 is YYEEEE in the germline V gene. The length of the CDR3 is 15 residues. V lost 4 bases, J lost 0 bases, and 5 bases stayed unmatched. This receptor was taken from a man aged 18 to 30 in good health. The sequenced sample consisted of blood. The J gene is TRBJ2-3, the V gene TRBV5-6; TRBD1 matches at 7 bases. The CDR3 nucleotides read TGTGCCAGCAGCCGAGGGACAGAAAGCACAGATACGCAGTATTTT. Protein sequence: CASSRGTESTDTQYF. The whole variable domain, filled in from reference TRBV5-6 and TRBJ2-3, reads DAGVTQSPTHLIKTRGQQVTLRCSPKSGHDTVSWYQQALGQGPQFIFQYYEEEERQRGNFPDRFSGHQFPNYSSELNVNALLLGDSALYLCASSRGTESTDTQYFGPGTRLTVL.